These 24 T cell receptor beta chains were sequenced from one sample in a study of beta chain features in type 1 diabetes. Study-wide findings and caveats: In every one of the four CD4+ subsets, TCRB CDR3s were moderately but significantly shorter in Type 1 diabetes patients.

The whole isolated RNA underwent reverse transcription, so sequencing captured expressed TCRB transcripts. This table comes from immunoSEQ multiplex PCR, and its TCRdb copy is limited to in-frame clones, with some not included. Of approximately 270,000 clones in the sample, around an eighth were seen once. No antigens are known for them. Sequenced sample: naive CD4+ T cells from blood. The receptor source for this set is a man younger than 45 with type 1 diabetes.

This clone was detected only a few times. The V and J genes are TRBV28 and TRBJ2-5; D may be TRBD1 (6 bases). Germline CDR1 reads MDHEN; CDR2 reads SYDVKM. The CDR3 loop spans 14 amino acids. The ends were cut back, 5 bases at V and 2 bases at J, with 12 bases in the middle. CDR3 loop: CASSVPGHQETQYF. The CDR3 DNA reads as TGTGCCAGCAGTGTCCCGGGACATCAAGAGACCCAGTACTTC.

This clone turned up a few times. The gene calls are TRBV7-9 and TRBJ2-1, with TRBD1 identical over 9 bases. Germline CDR1 and CDR2: SEHNR and FQNEAQ (reference sequence). The J segment lost 9 bases and the V segment lost 5 bases, leaving 5 bases of the junction unmatched. The CDR3 contains 13 residues. The CDR3 is CASSRDRDSEQFF. CDR3 bases: TGTGCCAGCAGCCGGGACAGGGACTCTGAGCAGTTCTTC.

This clone has only a few counts. The chain is built from TRBV7-6 and TRBJ2-6; D might be TRBD2 (5 bases). Trimming left V 1 base short and J 4 bases short, with 14 bases between. The CDR3 is made up of 17 amino acids. The germline V gene has CDR1 SGHVS and CDR2 FNYEAQ. CDR3 DNA sequence: TGTGCCAGCAGCTTAGTAGGAGGTGGATCCGGGGCCAACGTCCTGACTTTC. This codes for CASSLVGGGSGANVLTF.

This clone was found a few times. This rearrangement joins TRBV11-1 to TRBJ2-7, with a tentative D call TRBD2 (5 bases). With 3 bases removed from V and 2 bases from J, the gap between germline ends came to 14 bases. CDR3 length: 15 residues. Per the germline V gene, CDR1 is SGHAT and CDR2 is FQDESV (reference sequence). As DNA, the CDR3 is TGTGCCAGCAGCTTTGGGAGACCGACACCCTACGAGCAGTACTTC. Residues: CASSFGRPTPYEQYF.

This clone was counted only a few times. For the CDR3, the DNA is TGTGCCAGCAGCGCTAGAGGAAACATGAACACTGAAGCTTTCTTT. It is translated as CASSARGNMNTEAFF. The rearrangement joins TRBV9 to TRBJ1-1; no definite D call. The V end was cut by 3 bases, the J end by 0 bases, with 12 bases between. The CDR3 covers 15 residues. Germline CDR1 and CDR2: SGDLS and YYNGEE.

Only a few counts were recorded for this clone. The chain is built from TRBV10-3 and TRBJ2-7, with a possible D match to TRBD2 (5 bases). The CDR3 contains 15 residues. Trimming shortened V by 11 bases and J by 6 bases, and 26 bases separated the two germline ends. Germline V gene sequence: CDR1 ENHRY, CDR2 SYGVKD. The CDR3 sequence: CAPKSGPGFRGEQYF. The CDR3 DNA reads as TGTGCCCCCAAGAGTGGGCCGGGGTTCCGGGGCGAGCAGTACTTC.

The gene calls are TRBV6-5 and TRBJ2-7; TRBD2 might be the D (6 bases). Germline assignment: CDR1 MNHEY and CDR2 SVGAGI. Between the trimmed V and J ends, which lost 0 bases and 4 bases, there was a span of 13 bases. The CDR3 contains 15 residues. In DNA, the CDR3 is TGTGCCAGCAGTTACTCGGGGGGAGTAGAATACGAGCAGTACTTC. Amino acid sequence: CASSYSGGVEYEQYF.

The V and J genes are TRBV5-6 and TRBJ2-3; no clear D gene. V was pared by 4 bases and J by 2 bases, with 11 bases between. This CDR3 comprises 14 residues. Germline loops: CDR1 SGHDT, CDR2 YYEEEE. CDR3 amino acids: CASSPVQATDTQYF. CDR3 DNA: TGTGCCAGCAGCCCTGTTCAGGCCACAGATACGCAGTATTTT.

This clone showed up just a few times. The chain carries TRBV29-1 and TRBJ2-2; TRBD1 is a possible D gene (5 bases). The CDR3 runs 14 residues. Deletions cut 4 bases from V and 1 base from J, with 10 bases between. Per germline, CDR1 SQVTM and CDR2 ANQGSEA. The CDR3 protein is CSVVDSRNTGELFF. In DNA, the CDR3 is TGCAGCGTTGTCGACAGCCGGAACACCGGGGAGCTGTTTTTT.

The J gene is TRBJ2-2, the V gene TRBV7-2, with TRBD1 as a possible D gene (5 bases). The CDR3 covers 15 residues. V was shortened by 0 bases and J by 3 bases, with 8 bases between the two germline ends. Germline V gene lookup returns CDR1 SGHTA and CDR2 FQGNSA. CDR3 amino acids: CASSLASRDTGELFF. CDR3 DNA: TGTGCCAGCAGCTTAGCTTCCAGGGACACCGGGGAGCTGTTTTTT.

The chain carries TRBV2 and TRBJ2-3; TRBD2 is a possible D gene (6 bases). Germline CDR1 reads SNHLY; CDR2 reads FYNNEI. The V end lost 4 bases, the J end lost 1 base, and 12 bases lay between the germline ends. The CDR3 has 15 residues. CDR3 sequence (DNA): TGTGCCAGCAGTGGAAATAGCGGCCGCACAGATACGCAGTATTTT. It translates to CASSGNSGRTDTQYF. Complete variable domain (other parts from reference TRBV2 and TRBJ2-3): EPEVTQTPSHQVTQMGQEVILRCVPISNHLYFYWYRQILGQKVEFLVSFYNNEISEKSEIFDDQFSVERPDGSNFTLKIRSTKLEDSAMYFCASSGNSGRTDTQYFGPGTRLTVL.

At least ten counts were recorded for this clone. The V call is TRBV29-1, the J call TRBJ2-3; 14 nucleotides agree with TRBD2. J gave up 4 bases and V 6 bases, and 3 bases lay outside the gene matches. Germline CDR1 and CDR2: SQVTM and ANQGSEA. CDR3 length: 14 residues. CDR3 region: CSVEGLAGADTQYF. DNA of the CDR3: TGCAGCGTGGAGGGACTAGCGGGAGCAGATACGCAGTATTTT.

This clone appeared a few times. The J gene is TRBJ2-3, the V gene TRBV25-1; the D is unclear. CDR1 is MGHDK, CDR2 SYGVNS, per germline. This CDR3 spans 18 amino acids. V lost 1 base, J lost 0 bases, and 17 bases lay in between. The CDR3 sequence is CASSESAYLGPSTDTQYF. The DNA of the CDR3 is TGTGCCAGCAGTGAATCTGCCTATCTAGGCCCTAGCACAGATACGCAGTATTTT.

This clone was detected a few times. The chain recombines TRBV5-5 with TRBJ2-7; TRBD1 agrees at 7 bases. CDR1 and CDR2 from the germline V gene are SGHKS and YYEKEE (reference sequence). The trim removed 6 bases at V and 4 bases at J, leaving 4 bases unmatched. CDR3 length: 12 residues. Here the CDR3 DNA reads TGTGCCAGCACCATACAGGGGTACGAGCAGTACTTC. Amino acid sequence: CASTIQGYEQYF.

The V and J genes are TRBV7-3 and TRBJ2-3; 8 nucleotides align to TRBD2. The junction had 6 bases not matched to a gene; V was cut back by 8 bases and J by 2 bases. This CDR3 has 14 residues. CDR1 and CDR2 from the germline V gene are SGHTA and FQGTGA. The CDR3 loop is CASGAGGITDTQYF. The CDR3 nucleotides read TGTGCCAGCGGGGCGGGAGGAATCACAGATACGCAGTATTTT.

J is TRBJ2-5 and V is TRBV20-1; no firm D call. Looked up from germline, CDR1 is DFQATT and CDR2 is SNEGSKA (reference sequence). V lost 4 bases, J lost 5 bases, and 8 bases lay in between. The CDR3 is 11 amino acids. The CDR3 spells CSAIPVETQYF. CDR3 nucleotides: TGCAGTGCTATTCCGGTGGAGACCCAGTACTTC.

The gene calls are TRBV19 and TRBJ1-2; D remains unclear. CDR3 size: 13 residues. V was shortened by 4 bases and J by 3 bases, with 9 bases between the two germline ends. The germline V gene has CDR1 LNHDA and CDR2 SQIVND (reference sequence). In DNA form, the CDR3 reads TGTGCCAGTAGTAGCGGGCAGGACTATGGCTACACCTTC. Translating gives CASSSGQDYGYTF.

A few counts support this clone. V and J are TRBV11-2 and TRBJ2-2; D possibly corresponds to TRBD2 (6 bases). This CDR3 region has 14 residues. V was cut by 2 bases and J by 5 bases, with 9 bases left in between. Germline-derived CDR1 and CDR2 are SGHAT and FQNNGV. The CDR3 protein is CASSLTLATGELFF. The CDR3 DNA sequence: TGTGCCAGCAGCTTAACTCTAGCGACCGGGGAGCTGTTTTTT.

The chain is built from TRBV6-5 and TRBJ2-2, with D possibly being TRBD1 (5 bases). The CDR3 covers 13 residues. The germline V gene has CDR1 MNHEY and CDR2 SVGAGI. V lost 10 bases and J 1 base, leaving 10 bases between the germline ends. CDR3 sequence (DNA): TGTGCCACCATCACAGGGAACACCGGGGAGCTGTTTTTT. Its protein product is CATITGNTGELFF.

This clone was observed a handful of times. The CDR3 bases are TGTGCCACCAGCAGATACTCGGGTCCACCTGGGGCCAACGTCCTGACTTTC. The encoded protein is CATSRYSGPPGANVLTF. The chain combines TRBV15 with TRBJ2-6, with unresolved D. The CDR3 sequence is 17 residues long. CDR1 and CDR2 (germline): LNHNV, YYDKDF (reference sequence). The V gene lost 2 bases and the J gene lost 2 bases, with 13 bases spanning the gap.

This chain uses TRBV20-1 with TRBJ2-7; D is unresolved. V was pared by 3 bases and J by 5 bases, with 5 bases between. The CDR3 contains 10 residues. CDR1 and CDR2 (germline): DFQATT, SNEGSKA (reference sequence). The CDR3 DNA reads TGCAGTGCTAGCGAGGACGAGCAGTACTTC. Translating it yields CSASEDEQYF.

This clone was recorded a few times. The chain employs TRBV9 and TRBJ2-2, with D perhaps TRBD2 (6 bases). This CDR3 region has 14 residues. V was clipped by 4 bases and J by 4 bases, with 11 bases between them. CDR1 SGDLS and CDR2 YYNGEE come from the germline V gene. The CDR3 spells CASSPGLPTGELFF. The CDR3 DNA reads as TGTGCCAGCAGCCCGGGACTCCCCACCGGGGAGCTGTTTTTT.

The chain combines TRBV7-3 with TRBJ2-2; possibly TRBD2 for D (6 bases). This CDR3 comprises 13 residues. Trimming pared 1 base from V and 6 bases from J, leaving 6 bases between. Germline-derived CDR1 and CDR2 are SGHTA and FQGTGA. For the CDR3, the DNA is TGTGCCAGCAGCTTAAGACTAGCCGGGGAGCTGTTTTTT. Translation gives CASSLRLAGELFF.

Here the CDR3 DNA reads TGTGCCAGTAGTGTGCAACAATCCTACAATGAGCAGTTCTTC. The encoded protein is CASSVQQSYNEQFF. This chain joins TRBV19 and TRBJ2-1, with D unclear. V lost 5 bases and J lost 1, with 9 bases in between. This CDR3 comprises 14 residues. Germline lookup yields CDR1 LNHDA and CDR2 SQIVND (reference sequence).